Shown below are 12 T cell receptor beta chains from a single sample sequenced in a study of blood T cell repertoires in COVID-19. Data came from immunoSEQ multiplex PCR; TCRdb stores just in-frame clones and leaves some out. The sample records 200,000 to 250,000 clones, 70% to 85% being singletons. The sequenced material came from PBMCs or T cells enriched from blood (not recorded which). These receptors came from a woman aged 55-75 years who had recovered from COVID-19.

The V gene is TRBV5-4, the J gene TRBJ1-5, with D possibly matching TRBD1 (5 bases). The V and J ends lost 0 bases and 0 bases respectively, with 10 bases between them. The length of the CDR3 is 16 residues. From germline, CDR1 is SGHNT and CDR2 YYREEE (reference sequence). The chain's CDR3 is CASSLDGQNSNQPQHF. In DNA, the CDR3 is TGTGCCAGCAGCTTGGACGGACAAAATAGCAATCAGCCCCAGCATTTT.

The chain recombines TRBV28 with TRBJ1-2; 9 bases align to TRBD1. J was trimmed by 7 bases and V by 6 bases; bases with no gene match: 9. The CDR3 loop spans 14 amino acids. Germline V CDR1 and CDR2: MDHEN, SYDVKM. In DNA form, the CDR3 reads TGTGCCAGCAGGGGGGACAGGGATCGGAGTGGCTACACCTTC. It translates to CASRGDRDRSGYTF.

As DNA, the CDR3 is TGTGCCAGCAGTCCCTTATGGAGGGCTGGGGAGACCCAGTACTTC. The encoded protein is CASSPLWRAGETQYF. The chain is built from TRBV6-2 or TRBV6-3 and TRBJ2-5; D is perhaps TRBD2 (6 bases). The CDR3 has 15 amino acids. The V end was cut by 5 bases, the J end by 5 bases, with 18 bases between. Germline CDR1 is MNHEY and CDR2 is SVGEGT.

This chain uses TRBV5-1 with TRBJ1-1; D is ambiguous. Between the trimmed V and J ends, which lost 4 bases and 0 bases, there was a span of 7 bases. CDR3 length: 13 residues. Looked up from germline, CDR1 is SGHRS and CDR2 is YFSETQ. The chain's CDR3 is CASSAELNTEAFF. The CDR3 DNA reads TGCGCCAGCAGCGCGGAGTTGAACACTGAAGCTTTCTTT.

The rearrangement joins TRBV6-5 to TRBJ1-2; TRBD1 aligns across 7 bases. The V and J ends lost 2 bases and 8 bases, in that order; junction bases with no gene match: 8. This CDR3 comprises 14 residues. Germline CDR1 is MNHEY and CDR2 is SVGAGI. CDR3 coding DNA: TGTGCCAGCAGTTACGCCGACAGGGCAAGAGGCTACACCTTC. Protein product: CASSYADRARGYTF.

The V and J genes are TRBV3-1 (or the pseudogene TRBV3-2) and TRBJ2-3; tentatively, D is TRBD2 (5 bases). V was trimmed by 1 base and J by 1 base, leaving 15 bases between them. The CDR3 consists of 17 residues. Germline CDR1 LGHDT, CDR2 YNNKEL (reference sequence). The CDR3 DNA reads TGTGCCAGCAGCCAAGTTCCCCTAGGGCGGGGCACAGATACGCAGTATTTT. Amino acids: CASSQVPLGRGTDTQYF.

This sequence joins TRBV28 and TRBJ2-5; D is perhaps TRBD2 (5 bases). The CDR3 totals 16 residues. The V end lost 5 bases, the J end lost 4 bases, and 20 bases lay between the germline ends. CDR1 is MDHEN, CDR2 SYDVKM, per germline. In nucleotides, the CDR3 is TGTGCCAGCAGTGTAGGCCCAGCCAGCGGAAGAGAGACCCAGTACTTC. As protein: CASSVGPASGRETQYF. Full variable domain (outside the CDR3, taken from reference TRBV28 and TRBJ2-5): DVKVTQSSRYLVKRTGEKVFLECVQDMDHENMFWYRQDPGLGLRLIYFSYDVKMKEKGDIPEGYSVSREKKERFSLILESASTNQTSMYLCASSVGPASGRETQYFGPGTRLLVL.

This clone was observed many times. The V gene is TRBV6-5, the J gene TRBJ2-7; 7 bases match TRBD1. Germline V gene sequence: CDR1 MNHEY, CDR2 SVGAGI. The CDR3 totals 14 residues. Losses at the gene ends were 6 bases for V and 5 bases for J; bases not matched to a gene: 10. The CDR3 DNA follows: TGTGCCAGCAGCCTCTTGACAGGGAGACACGAGCAGTACTTC. It is translated as CASSLLTGRHEQYF.

In nucleotides, the CDR3 is TGTGCCAGCAGCTTGGGGACAGGACCTTCTCGGGGCAATCAGCCCCAGCATTTT. Translation: CASSLGTGPSRGNQPQHF. The gene calls are TRBV5-6 and TRBJ1-5, with 7 bases lining up with TRBD1. CDR3 length: 18 residues. From germline, CDR1 is SGHDT and CDR2 YYEEEE. Trimming removed 0 bases from V and 2 bases from J; junction bases left unmatched: 11.

The rearrangement joins TRBV6-5 to TRBJ1-2; D gene unclear. The CDR3 has 13 amino acids. CDR1 is MNHEY and CDR2 is SVGAGI in the germline V gene. Trimming pared 0 bases from V and 8 bases from J, leaving 10 bases between. CDR3 bases: TGTGCCAGCAGTTACTCTATAGACGGGGGCTACACCTTC. Residues: CASSYSIDGGYTF.

The V and J genes are TRBV10-1 and TRBJ2-5, with 7 bases identical to TRBD1. This CDR3 spans 13 amino acids. Losses at the gene ends were 6 bases for V and 2 bases for J; bases not matched to a gene: 3. Germline V gene sequence: CDR1 WNHNN, CDR2 SYGVQD (reference sequence). CDR3 DNA: TGCGCCAGCAGCCCGGGACAGCAAGAGACCCAGTACTTC. It yields the protein CASSPGQQETQYF.

This clone was observed a handful of times. The chain recombines TRBV15 with TRBJ1-1, with D perhaps TRBD1 (5 bases). The CDR3 consists of 14 residues. V was clipped by 0 bases and J by 5 bases, with 10 bases between them. The germline gives CDR1 LNHNV, CDR2 YYDKDF (reference sequence). The DNA of the CDR3 is TGTGCCACCAGCAGAGATCGCCAGGGTACTGAAGCTTTCTTT. It yields the protein CATSRDRQGTEAFF. Looking up the rest from reference TRBV15 and TRBJ1-1 gives the full variable domain: DAMVIQNPRYQVTQFGKPVTLSCSQTLNHNVMYWYQQKSSQAPKLLFHYYDKDFNNEADTPDNFQSRRPNTSFCFLDIRSPGLGDTAMYLCATSRDRQGTEAFFGQGTRLTVV.